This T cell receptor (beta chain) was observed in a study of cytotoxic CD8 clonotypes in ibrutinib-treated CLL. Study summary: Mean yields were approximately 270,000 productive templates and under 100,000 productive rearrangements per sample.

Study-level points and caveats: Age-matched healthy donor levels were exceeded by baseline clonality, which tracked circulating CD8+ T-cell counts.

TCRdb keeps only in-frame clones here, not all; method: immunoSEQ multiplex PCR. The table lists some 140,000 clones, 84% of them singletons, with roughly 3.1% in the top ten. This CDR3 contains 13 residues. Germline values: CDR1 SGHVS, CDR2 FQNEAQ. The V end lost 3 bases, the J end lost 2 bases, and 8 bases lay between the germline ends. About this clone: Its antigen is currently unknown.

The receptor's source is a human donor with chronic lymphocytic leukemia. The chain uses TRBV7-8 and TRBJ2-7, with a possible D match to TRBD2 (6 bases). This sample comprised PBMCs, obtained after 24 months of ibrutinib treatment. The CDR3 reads CASSFGGAYEQYF. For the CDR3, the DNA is TGTGCCAGCAGCTTCGGGGGAGCCTACGAGCAGTACTTC.